This passage covers 23 T cell receptor beta chains from one sample sequenced in a study of T-cell reconstitution after alpha-beta-depleted transplantation in children. Unique molecular identifiers tagged the TCRbeta library. TCRdb re-derived calls from the PCR reads in MiXCR, one entry per CDR3 protein. Seen here are around 500,000 distinct CDR3 sequences, approximately 13% observed once, and the top ten hold approximately 5.4%. This specimen was PBMCs from the stem cell graft donor, taken from the stem cell graft. The source is a human donor who donated a stem cell graft to a child with combined immunodeficiency.

This clonotype was seen more than once but under ten times. This rearrangement joins TRBV28 to TRBJ2-2; 9 bases align to TRBD1. Germline V gene sequence: CDR1 MDHEN, CDR2 SYDVKM. J was trimmed by 4 bases and V by 3 bases; bases with no gene match: 3. The CDR3 is made up of 15 amino acids. In DNA form, the CDR3 reads TGTGCCAGCAGTTTCCGGACAGGGGCCACCGGGGAGCTGTTTTTT. Translating it yields CASSFRTGATGELFF.

The rearrangement links TRBV7-3 to TRBJ2-7; D is perhaps TRBD1 or TRBD2 (5 bases each). V dropped 2 bases and J dropped 5 bases, with 10 bases sitting between them. CDR1 and CDR2 from the germline V gene are SGHTA and FQGTGA. The CDR3 extends over 13 amino acids. CDR3 sequence reads: CASSLGWGNEQYF. The CDR3 DNA reads as TGTGCCAGCAGCTTAGGTTGGGGGAACGAGCAGTACTTC.

A few counts support this clonotype. The rearrangement uses TRBV3-1 and TRBJ2-6; a weak D match, TRBD1 (6 bases). The CDR3 loop spans 17 amino acids. Trimming took off 1 base at V and 0 bases at J, with 10 bases between the two ends. Germline V lookup: CDR1 LGHDT, CDR2 YNNKEL (reference sequence). The CDR3 region has the DNA TGTGCCAGCAGCCAAGCAGGGGCAGACTCTGGGGCCAACGTCCTGACTTTC. It specifies CASSQAGADSGANVLTF.

This clonotype was seen only a few times. This chain joins TRBV24-1 and TRBJ2-3; 9 bases align to TRBD2. CDR1 is KGHDR, CDR2 SFDVKD, per germline. There are 17 residues in the CDR3. Trimming cost V 4 bases and J 6 bases; bases outside gene matches: 13. CDR3 residues: CATSEISGGPTRDTQYF. Written as DNA, the CDR3 is TGTGCCACCAGTGAGATTAGCGGGGGCCCTACTCGGGATACGCAGTATTTT.

The J gene is TRBJ2-1, the V gene TRBV2; 7 bases align to TRBD1. J lost 7 bases, V lost 6 bases, and 12 bases had no gene match. The germline CDR1 and CDR2 sequences are SNHLY and FYNNEI. The CDR3 runs to 15 residues. The CDR3 region is CASSPSTGNRNEQFF. CDR3 bases: TGTGCCAGCAGCCCATCGACAGGGAACCGGAATGAGCAGTTCTTC.

The J gene is TRBJ2-1, the V gene TRBV5-1; 8 bases map to TRBD2. Germline V lookup: CDR1 SGHRS, CDR2 YFSETQ. The CDR3 has 15 residues. The ends lost 4 bases at V and 7 bases at J; junction bases unmatched: 10. The CDR3 reads CASSNSGIGLNEQFF. The CDR3 nucleotides are TGCGCCAGCAGCAATAGCGGGATAGGTTTGAATGAGCAGTTCTTC. The full variable domain, in which reference TRBV5-1 and TRBJ2-1 provide the parts outside the CDR3, is KAGVTQTPRYLIKTRGQQVTLSCSPISGHRSVSWYQQTPGQGLQFLFEYFSETQRNKGNFPGRFSGRQFSNSRSEMNVSTLELGDSALYLCASSNSGIGLNEQFFGPGTRLTVL.

This chain joins TRBV20-1 and TRBJ2-5, with D unresolved. There are 14 residues in the CDR3. Trimming shortened V by 0 bases and J by 3 bases, and 11 bases separated the two germline ends. Looked up from germline, CDR1 is DFQATT and CDR2 is SNEGSKA (reference sequence). The CDR3 loop is CSARDRVPKETQYF. The DNA of the CDR3 is TGCAGTGCTAGAGATAGGGTCCCAAAAGAGACCCAGTACTTC.

This clonotype has only a few counts. The chain recombines TRBV6-5 with TRBJ1-5; D perhaps matches TRBD1 (5 bases). V lost 0 bases and J lost 0, with 12 bases in between. From germline, CDR1 is MNHEY and CDR2 SVGAGI. The CDR3 extends over 17 amino acids. The DNA for the CDR3 is TGTGCCAGCAGTTACTCACTCCAGGGTCTTAGCAATCAGCCCCAGCATTTT. Protein: CASSYSLQGLSNQPQHF.

This clonotype has ten or more counts. The chain employs TRBV20-1 and TRBJ2-3, with 9 bases identical to TRBD2. Trimming cost V 0 bases and J 3 bases; bases outside gene matches: 4. CDR1 is DFQATT and CDR2 is SNEGSKA in the germline V gene (reference sequence). CDR3 length: 15 residues. The CDR3 DNA follows: TGCAGTGCTAGAGATGAGCGGGGGGCAACAGATACGCAGTATTTT. Residues: CSARDERGATDTQYF.

There are many counts of this clonotype. This rearrangement joins TRBV4-2 to TRBJ2-7; 9 positions agree with TRBD2. Germline-derived CDR1 and CDR2 are LGHNA and YNFKEQ. CDR3 length equals 15 residues. The trim removed 3 bases at V and 0 bases at J, leaving 3 bases unmatched. The CDR3 spells CASSQGRGGSYEQYF. The CDR3 DNA reads as TGTGCCAGCAGCCAGGGGCGGGGGGGCTCCTACGAGCAGTACTTC.

The genes are TRBV20-1 and TRBJ2-7; D gene uncertain. V was shortened by 6 bases and J by 5 bases, with 11 bases between the two germline ends. The CDR3 loop spans 11 amino acids. The V gene's germline CDR1 is DFQATT and CDR2 SNEGSKA (reference sequence). The CDR3 DNA follows: TGCAGTGCGACTTTCGGAGACGAGCAGTACTTC. Translated: CSATFGDEQYF.

This CDR3 reads CSTWGPNSTGELFF. CDR3 in DNA: TGCAGCACGTGGGGACCGAATAGCACCGGGGAGCTGTTTTTT. The chain uses TRBV20-1 and TRBJ2-2; the D call may be TRBD1 or TRBD2 (5 bases each). CDR1 DFQATT and CDR2 SNEGSKA come from the germline V gene (reference sequence). The CDR3 totals 14 residues.

The chain recombines TRBV21-1 with TRBJ2-7. TRBV21-1 is a documented pseudogene. This CDR3 is built from 17 residues. For the CDR3, the DNA is TGTGCCAGCAGCAAAGCGCTCGGCAGGCTAAGCTCCTACGAGCAGTACTTC. As protein: CASSKALGRLSSYEQYF.

This chain links TRBV6-1 with TRBJ2-3; 8 positions agree with TRBD1. V lost 6 bases and J lost 2; bases outside the gene matches: 4. Germline CDR1 MNHNS, CDR2 SASEGT. The CDR3 is made up of 14 amino acids. The CDR3 region is CASRRQGYTDTQYF. DNA for the CDR3: TGTGCCAGCAGAAGACAGGGGTACACAGATACGCAGTATTTT.

In this sample, this clonotype turned up a few times. V gene TRBV12-3 or TRBV12-4 combines with J gene TRBJ1-5; tentative D call: TRBD1 (5 bases). This CDR3 region has 13 residues. Trimming took off 4 bases at V and 9 bases at J, with 13 bases between the two ends. CDR3 protein: CASSYGGVRPQHF. As DNA, the CDR3 is TGTGCCAGCAGTTACGGAGGGGTTCGGCCCCAGCATTTT.

The table lists this clonotype with many counts. V usage is TRBV5-6 and J usage is TRBJ2-6, with D possibly matching TRBD2 (5 bases). Trimming left V 3 bases short and J 2 bases short, with 12 bases between. CDR1 and CDR2 (germline): SGHDT, YYEEEE. The CDR3 covers 16 residues. In nucleotides, the CDR3 is TGTGCCAGCAGCTCCTCAGCGGTGGCTGGGGCCAACGTCCTGACTTTC. Translated: CASSSSAVAGANVLTF.

The chain links TRBV6-1 to TRBJ1-6; no clear D. V was cut by 6 bases and J by 0 bases, with 18 bases left in between. Germline CDR1 is MNHNS and CDR2 is SASEGT. The CDR3 runs 18 residues. The CDR3 DNA reads as TGTGCCAGCAGCAGAGAGGGCTTTGGAAGCTCCTATAATTCACCCCTCCACTTT. This codes for CASSREGFGSSYNSPLHF.

The chain combines TRBV6-2 or TRBV6-3 with TRBJ2-2, with D perhaps matching TRBD2 (6 bases). Germline loops: CDR1 MNHEY, CDR2 SVGEGT. Trimming removed 2 bases from V and 3 bases from J, with 13 bases in between. CDR3 length equals 16 residues. CDR3 protein: CASSYPVGRYTGELFF. The CDR3 DNA is TGTGCCAGCAGTTACCCAGTAGGGAGGTACACCGGGGAGCTGTTTTTT.

The CDR3 is CAISGQSVSTDTQYF. CDR3 bases: TGTGCCATCAGTGGGCAGAGCGTTAGCACAGATACGCAGTATTTT. This chain links TRBV10-3 with TRBJ2-3; no definite D call. The CDR3 consists of 15 residues. V was clipped by 4 bases and J by 0 bases, with 11 bases between them. Germline V gene sequence: CDR1 ENHRY, CDR2 SYGVKD.

This clonotype was counted only a few times. The CDR3 nucleotides are TGTGCCAGCAGCGCCAGGGAGTCCTACGAGCAGTACTTC. This translates into CASSARESYEQYF. The rearrangement joins TRBV27 to TRBJ2-7; the D call may be TRBD1 or TRBD2 (5 bases each). Germline V gene lookup returns CDR1 MNHEY and CDR2 SMNVEV (reference sequence). Trimming shortened V by 6 bases and J by 1 base, and 10 bases separated the two germline ends. This CDR3 comprises 13 residues.

This clonotype was detected ten times or more. In DNA, the CDR3 is TGCGCCAGCAGCTTGGAGGACTATCGCACAGATACGCAGTATTTT. It translates to CASSLEDYRTDTQYF. The chain recombines TRBV5-1 with TRBJ2-3, with D perhaps matching TRBD2 (6 bases). V was pared by 0 bases and J by 1 base, with 9 bases between. The CDR3 is made up of 15 amino acids. Germline V gene data show CDR1 as SGHRS and CDR2 as YFSETQ.

This clonotype was seen ten or more times. This chain connects TRBV6-1 to TRBJ2-7; possible D gene TRBD1, 6 bases. The CDR3 loop spans 14 amino acids. Trimming shortened V by 5 bases and J by 3 bases, and 14 bases separated the two germline ends. Germline V gene sequence: CDR1 MNHNS, CDR2 SASEGT. Here the CDR3 DNA reads TGTGCCAGCAGTCCTCTTGACAGGAACTACGAGCAGTACTTC. Amino acids: CASSPLDRNYEQYF.

The chain uses TRBV6-2 or TRBV6-3 and TRBJ2-7, with 8 bases identical to TRBD2. The germline V gene has CDR1 MNHEY and CDR2 SVGEGT. V trimming: 0 bases; J trimming: 3 bases; junction bases outside the gene matches: 4. The CDR3 loop spans 15 amino acids. The CDR3 loop reads CASSYSWTSNYEQYF. The CDR3 DNA sequence: TGTGCCAGCAGTTACTCCTGGACTAGCAACTACGAGCAGTACTTC.